The 28 T cell receptor beta chains given below trace back to one sample, sequenced in a study of beta chain features in type 1 diabetes. Expressed TCRB transcripts got sequenced, as all isolated RNA was reverse transcribed. Measured with immunoSEQ multiplex PCR; TCRdb has only the in-frame clones, and not every one. Of approximately 300,000 clones listed, approximately 11% were seen once; the top ten hold 0.015%. Sequences were obtained from naive CD4+ T cells from blood. All receptors derive from a woman in her 30s in good health.

The CDR3, as DNA: TGTGCCAGCAGCTTAAACGTTCGAGTCTCTGGGGCCAACGTCCTGACTTTC. Encoded protein: CASSLNVRVSGANVLTF. V gene TRBV7-3 combines with J gene TRBJ2-6; D gene uncertain. The V gene's germline CDR1 is SGHTA and CDR2 FQGTGA. The V gene lost 1 base and the J gene lost 0 bases, with 10 bases spanning the gap. The CDR3 sequence is 17 residues long.

The rearrangement uses TRBV25-1 and TRBJ2-7; D perhaps matches TRBD2 (6 bases). CDR1 is MGHDK, CDR2 SYGVNS, per germline. Trimming left V 4 bases short and J 0 bases short, with 16 bases between. The CDR3 is made up of 16 amino acids. The CDR3 here is CASSGVLGRDSYEQYF. The CDR3 DNA reads TGTGCCAGCAGTGGCGTTTTGGGGCGGGACTCCTACGAGCAGTACTTC.

This clone turned up a few times. The chain is built from TRBV27 and TRBJ1-5, with no clear D. Germline CDR1 and CDR2: MNHEY and SMNVEV (reference sequence). V was pared by 6 bases and J by 9 bases, with 15 bases between. The CDR3 runs to 13 residues. CDR3 DNA sequence: TGTGCCAGCAGGCGCAGCCCCCCGGGGCCCCAGCATTTT. Translated: CASRRSPPGPQHF.

The gene calls are TRBV7-2 and TRBJ2-7; TRBD1 aligns across 7 bases. V lost 5 bases and J lost 0; bases outside the gene matches: 7. The length of the CDR3 is 15 residues. The V gene's germline CDR1 is SGHTA and CDR2 FQGNSA. The CDR3 DNA sequence: TGTGCCAGCAGCCCTCGGGACAGAAACTCCTACGAGCAGTACTTC. Its protein product is CASSPRDRNSYEQYF.

The chain has TRBV29-1 and TRBJ2-4, with 11 bases lining up with TRBD2. The J segment lost 6 bases and the V segment lost 7 bases, leaving 8 bases of the junction unmatched. This CDR3 comprises 14 residues. Germline loops: CDR1 SQVTM, CDR2 ANQGSEA. The DNA of the CDR3 is TGCAGCGGGGGCATAGCGGGAGGGGGAAACATTCAGTACTTC. Protein: CSGGIAGGGNIQYF.

This clone has more than one count but fewer than ten. The chain employs TRBV7-9 and TRBJ2-5; a weak D match, TRBD1 (6 bases). The CDR3 has 12 residues. Germline CDR1 reads SEHNR; CDR2 reads FQNEAQ (reference sequence). Trimming took off 4 bases at V and 7 bases at J, with 10 bases between the two ends. The CDR3 DNA is TGTGCCAGCAGCTCAGAAGGGGGGACCCAGTACTTC. Its translation: CASSSEGGTQYF.

The chain combines TRBV30 with TRBJ1-4; tentative D call: TRBD1 (5 bases). CDR3 length equals 14 residues. Trimming removed 0 bases from V and 0 bases from J, with 5 bases in between. Germline V CDR1 and CDR2: GTSNPN, SVGIG (reference sequence). In DNA form, the CDR3 reads TGTGCCTGGAGTGTAGGGGCAACTAATGAAAAACTGTTTTTT. This codes for CAWSVGATNEKLFF.

This clone was detected a few times. The chain carries TRBV5-1 and TRBJ2-1; possibly TRBD2 for D (6 bases). This CDR3 region has 13 residues. V dropped 4 bases and J dropped 10 bases, with 15 bases sitting between them. In germline, CDR1 is SGHRS, CDR2 YFSETQ. The CDR3 protein is CASSLASDGEQFF. The CDR3 DNA reads as TGCGCCAGCAGCCTCGCTAGCGATGGCGAGCAGTTCTTC.

V and J are TRBV5-4 and TRBJ2-7; tentatively, D is TRBD2 (5 bases). The CDR3 loop spans 14 amino acids. In germline, CDR1 is SGHNT, CDR2 YYREEE (reference sequence). V lost 4 bases, J lost 3 bases, and 14 bases lay in between. The DNA for the CDR3 is TGTGCCAGCAGCAAGGACTCCTATAGCTACGAGCAGTACTTC. Translated: CASSKDSYSYEQYF. The entire variable domain, with the rest obtained from reference TRBV5-4 and TRBJ2-7, is as follows: ETGVTQSPTHLIKTRGQQVTLRCSSQSGHNTVSWYQQALGQGPQFIFQYYREEENGRGNFPPRFSGLQFPNYSSELNVNALELDDSALYLCASSKDSYSYEQYFGPGTRLTVT.

As concerns this clone: The same CDR3 can be traced to other DNA sequences in this sample. J is TRBJ2-7 and V is TRBV18; TRBD2 matches at 9 bases. Germline CDR1 is KGHSH and CDR2 is LQKENI. J gave up 3 bases and V 3 bases, and 3 bases lay outside the gene matches. CDR3 length: 14 residues. CDR3 nucleotides: TGTGCCAGCTCACCGACTAGCGGAAACTACGAGCAGTACTTC. Protein: CASSPTSGNYEQYF.

This chain connects TRBV18 to TRBJ2-2; no firm D call. The V end lost 3 bases, the J end lost 6 bases, and 5 bases lay between the germline ends. Per the germline V gene, CDR1 is KGHSH and CDR2 is LQKENI. This CDR3 contains 12 residues. The CDR3, as DNA: TGTGCCAGCTCACCTCTAGCCGGGGAGCTGTTTTTT. Protein: CASSPLAGELFF.

This sequence joins TRBV7-3 and TRBJ2-3, with D perhaps TRBD2 (6 bases). The germline V gene has CDR1 SGHTA and CDR2 FQGTGA. The ends were cut back, 5 bases at V and 1 base at J, with 16 bases in the middle. This CDR3 comprises 16 residues. CDR3 nucleotides: TGTGCCAGCAGCCCGCGGGGAGCCGCGGGCACAGATACGCAGTATTTT. Protein sequence: CASSPRGAAGTDTQYF.

The CDR3 DNA reads TGTGCCAGCTCATCCACAGACAATGAGCAGTTCTTC. This gives the protein CASSSTDNEQFF. The chain links TRBV18 to TRBJ2-1; no definite D call. V was clipped by 5 bases and J by 5 bases, with 7 bases between them. The V gene's germline CDR1 is KGHSH and CDR2 LQKENI. This CDR3 contains 12 residues.

This CDR3 is CASSPPRAGGGGEQYF. In DNA, the CDR3 is TGTGCCAGCAGCCCCCCCAGGGCAGGGGGTGGGGGCGAGCAGTACTTC. The rearrangement joins TRBV7-8 to TRBJ2-7, with TRBD1 matching over 7 bases. The CDR3 sequence is 16 residues long. Trimming took 5 bases from V and 6 from J; bases not matched to a gene: 16. Per the germline V gene, CDR1 is SGHVS and CDR2 is FQNEAQ.

This clone was recorded a few times. J is TRBJ2-3 and V is TRBV4-3; 9 bases agree with TRBD1. This CDR3 contains 17 residues. The trim removed 4 bases at V and 4 bases at J, leaving 12 bases unmatched. Per germline, CDR1 LGHNA and CDR2 YSLEER. The CDR3 DNA follows: TGCGCCAGCAGCCCGGCCGGGACAGGGACGATCGCAGATACGCAGTATTTT. This sequence encodes CASSPAGTGTIADTQYF.

The J gene is TRBJ2-4, the V gene TRBV6-1, with 9 positions matching TRBD1. Germline assignment: CDR1 MNHNS and CDR2 SASEGT. V shed 3 bases and J 9 bases; nucleotides not matched to a gene: 6. This CDR3 comprises 14 residues. The CDR3 bases are TGTGCCAGCAGTGAGCTGGACAGGGGAAGCATTCAGTACTTC. The encoded protein is CASSELDRGSIQYF.

The rearrangement links TRBV28 to TRBJ2-7, with TRBD1 as a possible D gene (6 bases). V was trimmed by 6 bases and J by 1 base, leaving 13 bases between them. Germline V gene sequence: CDR1 MDHEN, CDR2 SYDVKM. The CDR3 consists of 14 residues. The CDR3 coding sequence is TGTGCCAGCAGGGTCAGGGGACGTTCCTACGAGCAGTACTTC. It is translated as CASRVRGRSYEQYF.

The rearrangement uses TRBV7-2 and TRBJ2-7; D remains ambiguous. In germline, CDR1 is SGHTA, CDR2 FQGNSA. There are 14 residues in the CDR3. V lost 1 base and J 3 bases, leaving 10 bases between the germline ends. This CDR3 reads CASSLGPNNYEQYF. The CDR3 bases are TGTGCCAGCAGCTTAGGTCCAAACAACTACGAGCAGTACTTC. Full variable domain (missing parts from reference TRBV7-2 and TRBJ2-7): GAGVSQSPSNKVTEKGKDVELRCDPISGHTALYWYRQSLGQGLEFLIYFQGNSAPDKSGLPSDRFSAERTGGSVSTLTIQRTQQEDSAVYLCASSLGPNNYEQYFGPGTRLTVT.

The rearrangement joins TRBV7-3 to TRBJ2-3; 9 bases line up with TRBD2. CDR1 and CDR2 (germline): SGHTA, FQGTGA. The CDR3 spans 17 residues. V shed 5 bases and J 6 bases; nucleotides not matched to a gene: 15. The DNA of the CDR3 is TGTGCCAGCAGCCCGGGCGGGCTAGCGGGAAGAGGGGATACGCAGTATTTT. It codes for CASSPGGLAGRGDTQYF.

The chain carries TRBV18 and TRBJ2-5; TRBD2 is a possible D gene (5 bases). With 0 bases removed from V and 3 bases from J, the gap between germline ends came to 5 bases. This CDR3 is built from 13 residues. Per germline, CDR1 KGHSH and CDR2 LQKENI. The CDR3 DNA reads as TGTGCCAGCTCACCACCAGCGGAAGAGACCCAGTACTTC. It specifies CASSPPAEETQYF.

This clone was seen a few times. This chain's CDR3 is CASSGGDQPQHF. In DNA form, the CDR3 reads TGTGCCTCCTCAGGAGGGGACCAGCCCCAGCATTTT. The J gene is TRBJ1-5, the V gene TRBV10-3; possible D gene TRBD1, 5 bases. The CDR3 spans 12 residues. CDR1 and CDR2 from the germline V gene are ENHRY and SYGVKD. With 11 bases removed from V and 7 bases from J, the gap between germline ends came to 15 bases.

The V gene is TRBV9, the J gene TRBJ2-5; D gene unclear. Per the germline V gene, CDR1 is SGDLS and CDR2 is YYNGEE. V lost 0 bases and J lost 0, with 9 bases in between. There are 15 residues in the CDR3. The CDR3 reads CASSVGGLYQETQYF. The CDR3 nucleotides read TGTGCCAGCAGCGTAGGTGGGCTCTACCAAGAGACCCAGTACTTC.

The chain joins TRBV7-2 to TRBJ1-5; 7 nucleotides match TRBD1. V lost 1 base to trimming and J lost 3 bases; unmatched junction nucleotides: 3. CDR1 is SGHTA and CDR2 is FQGNSA in the germline V gene. The CDR3 covers 15 residues. In nucleotides, the CDR3 is TGTGCCAGCAGCTTAGGTGGACAGGTCAATCAGCCCCAGCATTTT. Its translation is CASSLGGQVNQPQHF.

This chain connects TRBV6-6 to TRBJ2-1; D uncertain. V was trimmed by 5 bases and J by 0 bases, leaving 8 bases between them. Germline V gene lookup returns CDR1 MNHNY and CDR2 SVGAGI (reference sequence). The CDR3 has 14 amino acids. The CDR3, as DNA: TGTGCCAGCAGTACCAGAAGCTCCTACAATGAGCAGTTCTTC. It is translated as CASSTRSSYNEQFF.

The V call is TRBV29-1, the J call TRBJ1-2; 7 bases are shared with TRBD1. Germline V gives CDR1 SQVTM, CDR2 ANQGSEA. The V gene end was trimmed by 5 bases and the J gene end by 0 bases; junction bases not matched to a gene: 9. CDR3 length equals 15 residues. This chain's CDR3 is CSVLMAGGSNYGYTF. CDR3 nucleotide sequence: TGCAGCGTTCTAATGGCAGGGGGGTCTAACTATGGCTACACCTTC.

This chain links TRBV11-2 with TRBJ2-5; 10 bases are shared with TRBD2. Germline assignment: CDR1 SGHAT and CDR2 FQNNGV. The V and J ends lost 5 bases and 5 bases, in that order; junction bases with no gene match: 8. This CDR3 has 15 residues. The CDR3 sequence: CASSNPSGSGETQYF. Here the CDR3 DNA reads TGTGCCAGCAGCAACCCTAGCGGGAGCGGGGAGACCCAGTACTTC.

This clone turned up a few times. This chain uses TRBV21-1 with TRBJ2-7; no DNA check was done on the table's D call, TRBD2. TRBV21-1 is recorded as a pseudogene. CDR3 length: 16 residues. The CDR3 region is CASSKGATRETYEQYF. The CDR3 nucleotides read TGTGCCAGCAGCAAAGGGGCGACGCGGGAAACCTACGAGCAGTACTTC.

This clone was observed a handful of times. The rearrangement joins TRBV7-9 to TRBJ1-3, with a possible D match to TRBD1 (6 bases). The V gene lost 5 bases and the J gene lost 3 bases, with 17 bases spanning the gap. The CDR3 is made up of 16 amino acids. Looked up from germline, CDR1 is SEHNR and CDR2 is FQNEAQ (reference sequence). The CDR3 sequence is CASSRAGDKRGNTIYF. The CDR3 region has the DNA TGTGCCAGCAGCCGCGCGGGGGACAAACGTGGAAACACCATATATTTT. Supplemented by reference TRBV7-9 and TRBJ1-3, the full variable domain reads DTGVSQNPRHKITKRGQNVTFRCDPISEHNRLYWYRQTLGQGPEFLTYFQNEAQLEKSRLLSDRFSAERPKGSFSTLEIQRTEQGDSAMYLCASSRAGDKRGNTIYFGEGSWLTVV.